This T cell receptor (beta chain) was observed in a study of tumor-infiltrating lymphocytes in primary liver carcinoma. Study overall: Tumors were stage T1-T3 N0M0, about 4 to 11 cm across.

They got blood RNA out of unsorted whole blood and also pulled out germline DNA. Note on this clonotype: A much bigger clone sits one base away, suggesting this may be a read error. The conserved phenylalanine or tryptophan is not found at the CDR3 terminus, so this likely reflects a read error.

CDR1 MNHNS and CDR2 SASEGT come from the germline V gene. This CDR3 region has 12 residues. V lost 1 base and J 13 bases, leaving 10 bases between the germline ends. With 500 to 650 ng total RNA as template and a constant-region primer, TCR beta cDNA was made. Nested multiplex PCR, run for three rounds with slightly modified ARM-PCR, yielded TCR beta libraries. The first two PCR rounds, roughly 10 cycles each, used TRBV1-TRBV30 forward primers and a C-beta reverse primer. TCRdb analysed the multiplex PCR reads with MiXCR anew, one entry per CDR3 protein. The table has fewer than 350,000 distinct CDR3 sequences, roughly 60% seen once.

This sequence joins TRBV6-1 and TRBJ1-4; D is undetermined. The specimen sequenced was peripheral blood. This clonotype was sampled from a man aged 40-49 years with primary liver carcinoma and hepatitis B virus infection. This CDR3 reads CASSEGWGSLFL. As DNA, the CDR3 is TGTGCCAGCAGTGAAGGTTGGGGATCACTGTTTCTT.